This TCR beta chain was profiled in a study of blood T cell repertoires in COVID-19. At the level of the study: Samples taken during acute and convalescent COVID-19 were collected in the United States, Italy and Spain.

Sequencing used immunoSEQ multiplex PCR; TCRdb keeps in-frame clones, though not all of them. The sample has tens of thousands of clones, roughly 90% seen once. There are 13 residues in the CDR3. The germline CDR1 and CDR2 sequences are KGHSH and LQKENI. Between the trimmed V and J ends, which lost 6 bases and 8 bases, there was a span of 14 bases. The genes are TRBV18 and TRBJ2-4, with D uncertain. Sequencing was carried out using peripheral blood. The TCR sequence derives from a man in his 70s with active or convalescent COVID-19. CDR3 in DNA: TGTGCCAGCTCCCAGAGCACAGAATACATTCAGTACTTC. Translated, it gives CASSQSTEYIQYF.